A single sample gave rise to the 31 T cell receptor beta chains below, sequenced in a study of CD8 T cells in ankylosing spondylitis. These TCRs' antigens remain unknown. Points from the study as a whole: One TCR beta motif, made up of several highly homologous variants, appeared characteristic of ankylosing spondylitis blood.

TCRdb re-called the 5' RACE reads with MiXCR, one entry per CDR3 protein. Here the sample spans 200,000 to 250,000 distinct CDR3 sequences, approximately 16% being singletons. Specimen: blood, either unsorted or a sorted T cell fraction (not recorded which). All receptors come from a male donor with ankylosing spondylitis.

This clonotype was seen a handful of times. The V gene is TRBV29-1, the J gene TRBJ1-1, with D possibly TRBD1 on 5 matching bases. This CDR3 region has 13 residues. Germline lookup yields CDR1 SQVTM and CDR2 ANQGSEA. Trimming shortened V by 7 bases and J by 1 base, and 13 bases separated the two germline ends. The CDR3 DNA follows: TGCAGCGCTACTCTCGGGACGAACACTGAAGCTTTCTTT. Protein product: CSATLGTNTEAFF.

V is TRBV20-1 and J is TRBJ2-7, with TRBD2 matching 7 bases. V lost 5 bases to trimming and J lost 0 bases; unmatched junction nucleotides: 16. Per the germline V gene, CDR1 is DFQATT and CDR2 is SNEGSKA (reference sequence). This CDR3 has 17 amino acids. CDR3 sequence reads: CSALPWGRDDLSYEQYF. CDR3 in DNA: TGCAGTGCTCTACCGTGGGGGAGGGACGACCTCTCCTACGAGCAGTACTTC.

The chain uses TRBV20-1 and TRBJ2-2; D gene unclear. The germline V gene has CDR1 DFQATT and CDR2 SNEGSKA (reference sequence). This CDR3 comprises 14 residues. Trimming stripped 6 bases from V and 4 bases from J, with 15 bases between. The chain's CDR3 is CSALDRSGTGELFF. CDR3 DNA: TGCAGTGCCCTTGACCGTTCGGGCACCGGGGAGCTGTTTTTT.

This clonotype was detected once. This may arise from a read error, as a much more abundant clone is one base away. V usage is TRBV27 and J usage is TRBJ1-1; maybe TRBD1 (6 bases). CDR3 size: 14 residues. Germline V lookup: CDR1 MNHEY, CDR2 SMNVEV (reference sequence). Trimming removed 4 bases at V and 0 bases at J, with 9 bases between. The CDR3 here is CASSSGQMNTEAFF. The CDR3 nucleotides are TGTGCCAGCAGTTCAGGACAGATGAACACTGAAGCTTTCTTT.

There are many counts of this clonotype. The chain carries TRBV5-1 and TRBJ1-1; D possibly corresponds to TRBD1 (6 bases). Germline CDR1 is SGHRS and CDR2 is YFSETQ. The CDR3 loop spans 13 amino acids. The V end was cut by 4 bases, the J end by 3 bases, with 10 bases between. Written as DNA, the CDR3 is TGCGCCAGCAGCATGGACAGATACACTGAAGCTTTCTTT. It specifies CASSMDRYTEAFF.

This clonotype has more than one count but fewer than ten. This chain uses TRBV19 with TRBJ1-5; unclear D gene. V lost 5 bases to trimming and J lost 4 bases, with 12 bases between them. CDR3 length: 14 residues. Germline V gives CDR1 LNHDA, CDR2 SQIVND (reference sequence). CDR3 sequence reads: CASSHGITNQPQHF. CDR3 nucleotides: TGTGCCAGTAGTCATGGCATTACTAATCAGCCCCAGCATTTT.

The V and J genes are TRBV5-1 and TRBJ1-5, with no clear D. Germline V gene lookup returns CDR1 SGHRS and CDR2 YFSETQ. The CDR3 loop spans 17 amino acids. Trimming left V 4 bases short and J 2 bases short, with 19 bases between. This CDR3 is CASSLPLEGRGNQPQHF. For the CDR3, the DNA is TGCGCCAGCAGCCTCCCTTTGGAGGGTCGAGGCAATCAGCCCCAGCATTTT.

A few counts support this clonotype. The chain joins TRBV29-1 to TRBJ2-5; 8 nucleotides match TRBD2. V shed 7 bases and J 4 bases; nucleotides not matched to a gene: 5. Looked up from germline, CDR1 is SQVTM and CDR2 is ANQGSEA. The CDR3 is made up of 12 amino acids. This CDR3 is CSAPRGGETQYF. The CDR3 nucleotides read TGCAGCGCCCCACGGGGGGGAGAGACCCAGTACTTC.

This clonotype appeared a few times. The chain uses TRBV5-4 and TRBJ2-5; D not resolved. The V end was cut by 2 bases, the J end by 0 bases, with 8 bases between. Per the germline V gene, CDR1 is SGHNT and CDR2 is YYREEE (reference sequence). CDR3 length equals 14 residues. The CDR3 protein is CASSFPQDQETQYF. DNA of the CDR3: TGTGCCAGCAGCTTCCCTCAGGACCAAGAGACCCAGTACTTC. The full variable domain, rest sourced from reference TRBV5-4 and TRBJ2-5, is ETGVTQSPTHLIKTRGQQVTLRCSSQSGHNTVSWYQQALGQGPQFIFQYYREEENGRGNFPPRFSGLQFPNYSSELNVNALELDDSALYLCASSFPQDQETQYFGPGTRLLVL.

This clonotype was detected only a few times. The J gene is TRBJ2-2, the V gene TRBV6-2 or TRBV6-3; D possibly corresponds to TRBD2 (5 bases). V shed 5 bases and J shed 4 bases, with 8 bases lying between them. CDR3 length: 13 residues. Germline CDR1 MNHEY, CDR2 SVGEGT. The CDR3 sequence is CASSTGLTGELFF. The CDR3 DNA sequence: TGTGCCAGCAGTACCGGACTCACCGGGGAGCTGTTTTTT.

This clonotype turned up a few times. The chain couples TRBV27 to TRBJ2-2, with D uncertain. Germline CDR1 and CDR2: MNHEY and SMNVEV (reference sequence). The CDR3 loop spans 13 amino acids. Trimming left V 0 bases short and J 4 bases short, with 3 bases between. The CDR3 is CASSLSSTGELFF. In DNA, the CDR3 is TGTGCCAGCAGTTTATCAAGCACCGGGGAGCTGTTTTTT.

The genes are TRBV11-2 and TRBJ2-1; 9 nucleotides agree with TRBD1. The V and J ends lost 10 bases and 2 bases, in that order; junction bases with no gene match: 12. This CDR3 spans 16 amino acids. Looked up from germline, CDR1 is SGHAT and CDR2 is FQNNGV. CDR3 coding DNA: TGTGCCACCGAAATACCGGGACAGGGACCCTACAATGAGCAGTTCTTC. Translating gives CATEIPGQGPYNEQFF.

This clonotype was counted between two and nine times. This chain uses TRBV4-2 with TRBJ2-3; D gene uncertain. Germline V gene sequence: CDR1 LGHNA, CDR2 YNFKEQ. The length of the CDR3 is 11 residues. V gave up 3 bases and J gave up 11 bases, with 9 bases separating them. CDR3 coding DNA: TGTGCCAGCAGCCAGGGTGACATGCAGTATTTT. It specifies CASSQGDMQYF.

This clonotype was found a few times. The DNA is left out, because the CDR3 cannot be placed on it with certainty; the CDR3 is given as TCRdb lists it. The rearrangement joins TRBV7-2 to TRBJ1-1. The CDR3 region is 15 residues in length, termini included. Germline assignment: CDR1 SGHTA and CDR2 FQGNSA. This chain's CDR3 is CASSFGPGGNTEAFF.

This clonotype has just a few counts. The CDR3 here is CAIRPLGQSSTDTQYF. The CDR3, as DNA: TGTGCCATCAGACCCTTAGGACAGTCTAGCACAGATACGCAGTATTTT. The chain recombines TRBV10-3 with TRBJ2-3; D might be TRBD1 (6 bases). The CDR3 loop spans 16 amino acids. V was shortened by 6 bases and J by 0 bases, with 16 bases between the two germline ends. Germline values: CDR1 ENHRY, CDR2 SYGVKD.

In its sample, this clonotype was seen a few times. The chain recombines TRBV6-5 with TRBJ2-2; 7 nucleotides match TRBD1. This CDR3 comprises 17 residues. Trimming took 0 bases from V and 5 from J; bases not matched to a gene: 9. The germline V gene has CDR1 MNHEY and CDR2 SVGAGI. The CDR3 reads CASSYSRQGVFTGELFF. The DNA for the CDR3 is TGTGCCAGCAGTTACTCGAGGCAGGGGGTATTTACCGGGGAGCTGTTTTTT.

V gene TRBV4-1 combines with J gene TRBJ1-4, with D possibly matching TRBD1 (6 bases). Germline assignment: CDR1 MGHRA and CDR2 YSYEKL. V was shortened by 3 bases and J by 6 bases, with 26 bases between the two germline ends. CDR3 length: 19 residues. CDR3 region: CASSHEGKGVWGSDEKLFF. The CDR3 bases are TGCGCCAGCAGCCATGAGGGCAAGGGGGTATGGGGAAGCGATGAAAAACTGTTTTTT.

The V and J genes are TRBV7-3 and TRBJ2-2; a possible D gene is TRBD1 (6 bases). Germline CDR1 reads SGHTA; CDR2 reads FQGTGA. The CDR3 totals 16 residues. Trimming cost V 5 bases and J 1 base, with 14 bases left between them. CDR3 coding DNA: TGTGCCAGCAGCCCGTTGACAGGACTGAACACCGGGGAGCTGTTTTTT. It translates to CASSPLTGLNTGELFF. The full variable domain, completed using reference TRBV7-3 and TRBJ2-2, is GAGVSQTPSNKVTEKGKYVELRCDPISGHTALYWYRQSLGQGPEFLIYFQGTGAADDSGLPNDRFFAVRPEGSVSTLKIQRTERGDSAVYLCASSPLTGLNTGELFFGEGSRLTVL.

In nucleotides, the CDR3 is TGTGCCAGCAGCTCATTTACCCAGAACACCGGGGAGCTGTTTTTT. The encoded protein is CASSSFTQNTGELFF. The gene calls are TRBV7-3 and TRBJ2-2, with D hard to call. CDR1 SGHTA and CDR2 FQGTGA come from the germline V gene. The V end lost 4 bases, the J end lost 1 base, and 10 bases lay between the germline ends. The CDR3 extends over 15 amino acids.

This clonotype was picked up a small number of times. The DNA for the CDR3 is TGTGCCAGCAGCTTAGGGACAGGGGAGGAGTACTTC. Encoded protein: CASSLGTGEEYF. This chain links TRBV7-9 with TRBJ2-7, with 9 nucleotides matching TRBD1. Germline V gene lookup returns CDR1 SEHNR and CDR2 FQNEAQ (reference sequence). This CDR3 has 12 residues. V gave up 1 base and J gave up 11 bases; unmatched junction bases: 3.

This clonotype was observed a few times. This chain uses TRBV14 with TRBJ2-1; 7 positions match TRBD1. In germline, CDR1 is SGHDN, CDR2 FVKESK. The CDR3 spans 15 residues. With V trimmed by 5 bases and J by 5 bases, 9 bases remained unmatched. DNA of the CDR3: TGTGCCAGCAGCACCCACAGGGGCCCCAACAATGAGCAGTTCTTC. The encoded protein is CASSTHRGPNNEQFF.

The V gene is TRBV7-3, the J gene TRBJ2-3; the D gene is possibly TRBD1 (6 bases). Between the trimmed V and J ends, which lost 7 bases and 5 bases, there was a span of 19 bases. The CDR3 length is 15 residues. Germline CDR1 is SGHTA and CDR2 is FQGTGA. CDR3 amino acids: CASTQSGGPGDTQYF. CDR3 nucleotide sequence: TGTGCCAGCACCCAGAGTGGGGGCCCGGGAGATACGCAGTATTTT.

The rearrangement joins TRBV10-3 to TRBJ2-3, with D perhaps matching TRBD1 or TRBD2 (5 bases each). Germline V gene sequence: CDR1 ENHRY, CDR2 SYGVKD. The CDR3 consists of 13 residues. V was trimmed by 9 bases and J by 2 bases, leaving 12 bases between them. CDR3 amino acids: CAIRDQDTDTQYF. The CDR3 DNA follows: TGTGCCATACGGGACCAGGACACAGATACGCAGTATTTT.

This sequence joins TRBV12-3 or TRBV12-4 and TRBJ1-1; D is uncertain. The CDR3 is 13 residues long. The germline V and J ends were trimmed by 3 bases and 3 bases, with 8 bases remaining between them. The CDR3 loop reads CASSFGYDTEAFF. The CDR3, as DNA: TGTGCCAGCAGTTTCGGATATGACACTGAAGCTTTCTTT.

Remarks on this clonotype: At one end the junction does not follow the germline gene, possibly because of a read error. This chain uses TRBV5-6 with TRBJ2-1; 10 nucleotides line up with TRBD2. The CDR3 has 11 amino acids. Germline CDR1 is SGHDT and CDR2 is YYEEEE. The chain's CDR3 is CASSLGSGGAF. CDR3 in DNA: TGTGCCAGCAGCCTCGGGAGCGGGGGGGCTTTC.

This rearrangement joins TRBV20-1 to TRBJ2-3; D is unresolved. The germline V and J ends were trimmed by 0 bases and 0 bases, with 10 bases remaining between them. The CDR3 length is 15 residues. Per the germline V gene, CDR1 is DFQATT and CDR2 is SNEGSKA (reference sequence). CDR3 nucleotide sequence: TGCAGTGCTAGAGATATCTGGATTAGCACAGATACGCAGTATTTT. Its translation is CSARDIWISTDTQYF.

The sample holds a few counts of this clonotype. J is TRBJ2-7 and V is TRBV3-1; TRBD1 is a possible D gene (6 bases). V lost 4 bases to trimming and J lost 3 bases, with 16 bases between them. CDR3 size: 15 residues. Germline V CDR1 and CDR2: LGHDT, YNNKEL (reference sequence). The CDR3 DNA is TGTGCCAGCAGCCGGAGACCCGGGACACTCTACGAGCAGTACTTC. It specifies CASSRRPGTLYEQYF.

Comment on this clonotype: A much larger clonotype is one base distant, so this may be a read error. The rearrangement joins TRBV12-3 or TRBV12-4 to TRBJ2-5, with D possibly matching TRBD2 (6 bases). The CDR3 has 13 residues. The CDR3 DNA reads TGTGCCAGCCGTTTTTCGGGGGAAGAGACCCAGTACTTC. Translating it yields CASRFSGEETQYF.

This clonotype was seen a single time. The chain links TRBV13 to TRBJ2-7, with 9 bases aligning to TRBD1. This CDR3 is built from 13 residues. V was clipped by 5 bases and J by 5 bases; unmatched bases: 4. CDR1 is PRHDT, CDR2 FYEKMQ, per germline (reference sequence). For the CDR3, the DNA is TGTGCCAGCAGCACGGACAGGGGCAACGAGCAGTACTTC. Translation gives CASSTDRGNEQYF.

This chain connects TRBV7-2 to TRBJ1-1; 10 bases are a match to TRBD1. The germline V gene encodes CDR1 SGHTA and CDR2 FQGNSA. The CDR3 is 15 amino acids. The J segment lost 6 bases and the V segment lost 5 bases, leaving 9 bases of the junction unmatched. The DNA of the CDR3 is TGTGCCAGCAGCCCAATAGGACAGGGGGAAGCTGAAGCTTTCTTT. Encoded protein: CASSPIGQGEAEAFF.

The chain combines TRBV4-1 with TRBJ1-2; D remains ambiguous. The V gene lost 4 bases and the J gene lost 3 bases, with 9 bases spanning the gap. Looked up from germline, CDR1 is MGHRA and CDR2 is YSYEKL. This CDR3 spans 13 amino acids. The CDR3 nucleotides read TGCGCCAGCAGCCCTGAGGCGGACTATGGCTACACCTTC. It translates to CASSPEADYGYTF.